The present T cell receptor (beta chain) was sequenced within a study of OX40 agonist ivuxolimab in advanced cancers. Study details: Averaging about 60 years in age, with a range of about 23 to 90, the cohort was about 86% male.

General study findings and limits: Both blood CD4+ and CD8+ T cells showed clonal growth by week 6 at 0.1 to 3.0 mg/kg. Antigen targets of the expanded peripheral T cells went undetermined.

Generated by immunoSEQ multiplex PCR, the TCRdb table keeps only in-frame clones and is missing some. The profile shows tens of thousands of clones, roughly 84% of them singletons. Patients had blood sampled at baseline and again on cycle 4 day 1 and cycle 7 day 1. With respect to this clone: The antigen remains undetermined.

The CDR3 runs 13 residues. The ends were cut back, 0 bases at V and 4 bases at J, with 7 bases in the middle. Germline V gene data show CDR1 as LGHNA and CDR2 as YSLEER. The source material was CD4+ or CD8+ T cells sorted from blood, sampled in a trial of the OX40 agonist ivuxolimab. The chain has TRBV4-3 and TRBJ2-7; no clear D. This clonotype was obtained from an adult with an advanced solid tumor such as melanoma, head and neck, liver or kidney cancer. CDR3 sequence reads: CASSQDLPYEQYF. In DNA form, the CDR3 reads TGCGCCAGCAGCCAAGATTTGCCATACGAGCAGTACTTC.